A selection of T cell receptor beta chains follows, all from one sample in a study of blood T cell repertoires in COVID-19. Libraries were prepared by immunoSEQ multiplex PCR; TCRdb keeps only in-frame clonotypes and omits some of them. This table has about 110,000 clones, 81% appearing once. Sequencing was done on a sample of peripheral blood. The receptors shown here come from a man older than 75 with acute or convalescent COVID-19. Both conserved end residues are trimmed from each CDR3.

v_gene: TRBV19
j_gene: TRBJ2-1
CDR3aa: ASSISPGTTSSNEQF

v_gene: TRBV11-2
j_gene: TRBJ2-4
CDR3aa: ASSLWTGGGKNIQY

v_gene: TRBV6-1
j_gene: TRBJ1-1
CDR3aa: ASSVTGSNTEAF

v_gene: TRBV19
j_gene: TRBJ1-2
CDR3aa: ASNPGQGNYGYT

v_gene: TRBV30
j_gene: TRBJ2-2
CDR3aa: AWSTGGLYTGELF

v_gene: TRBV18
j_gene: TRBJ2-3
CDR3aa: ASSLTYSGTGAFTDTQY

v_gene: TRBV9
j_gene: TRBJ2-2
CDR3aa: ASSVYSGELF

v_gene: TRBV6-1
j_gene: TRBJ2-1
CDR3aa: ASSEAAGGHNEQF

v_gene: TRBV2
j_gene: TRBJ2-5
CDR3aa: ASRVGTTQY

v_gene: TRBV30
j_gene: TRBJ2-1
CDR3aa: AWSVLTSGRNEQF

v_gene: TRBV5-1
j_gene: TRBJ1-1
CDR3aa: ASTDQGNTEAF

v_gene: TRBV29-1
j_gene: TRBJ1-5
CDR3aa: SVRQGDQPQH

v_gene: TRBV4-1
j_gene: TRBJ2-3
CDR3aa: ASSQEGQRVLSTDTQY

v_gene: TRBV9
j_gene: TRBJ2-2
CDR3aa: ASSVGTSGRVIGELF

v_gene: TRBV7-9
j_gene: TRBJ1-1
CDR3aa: ASSLPGAGTEAF

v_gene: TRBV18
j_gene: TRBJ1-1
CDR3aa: ASSPRTAANTEAF

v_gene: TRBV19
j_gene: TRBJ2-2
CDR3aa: ASTPKQVPGELF

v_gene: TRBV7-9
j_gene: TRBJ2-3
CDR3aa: ASSLESPADTQY

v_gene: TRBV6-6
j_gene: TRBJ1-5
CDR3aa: ASSYSRTEGQPQH

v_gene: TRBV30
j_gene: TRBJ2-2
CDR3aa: AWSVSGVGELF

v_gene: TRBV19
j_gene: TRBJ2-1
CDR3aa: ASSGSIAREQF

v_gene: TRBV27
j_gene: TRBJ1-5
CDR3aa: ASSLSTYSNQPQH

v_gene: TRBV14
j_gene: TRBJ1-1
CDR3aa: ASSQAVSHMNTEAF

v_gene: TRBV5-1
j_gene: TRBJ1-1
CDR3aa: ASSLVGTSAEAF

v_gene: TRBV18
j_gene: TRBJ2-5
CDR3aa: ASSPLTGEKQTQY

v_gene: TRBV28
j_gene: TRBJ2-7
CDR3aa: ASSLPGQGRYEQY

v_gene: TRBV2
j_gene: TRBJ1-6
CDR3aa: ASSDAGGNNSPLH

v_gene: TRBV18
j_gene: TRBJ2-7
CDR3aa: ASSEAGVLNEQY

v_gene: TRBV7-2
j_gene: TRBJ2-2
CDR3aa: ASSLDGPNTGELF

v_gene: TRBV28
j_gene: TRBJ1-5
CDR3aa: ASSQGLSQPQH

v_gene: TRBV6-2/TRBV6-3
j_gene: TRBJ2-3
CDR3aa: ASSTGTSGTDTQY

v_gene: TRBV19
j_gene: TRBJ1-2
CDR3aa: ASSMGAGGYGYT

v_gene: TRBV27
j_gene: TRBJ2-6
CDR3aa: ASSWHRVGTSSGANVLT

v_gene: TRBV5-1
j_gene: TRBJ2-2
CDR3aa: ASSPPGTGATGELF

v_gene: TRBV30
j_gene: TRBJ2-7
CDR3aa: ASLNSYYEQY

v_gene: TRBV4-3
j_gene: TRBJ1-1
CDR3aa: ASSRPGQAAGGAF